A selection of T cell receptor beta chains follows, all from one sample in a study of blood T cell repertoires in COVID-19. The protocol was immunoSEQ multiplex PCR, while the TCRdb copy is restricted to in-frame clones and leaves out a portion. The repertoire consists of 150,000 or so clones, with about 86% occurring once and the leading ten covering 3.6%. Input material: PBMCs or T cells enriched from blood (not recorded which). Receptor source: a woman aged 45-65 years in a cohort exposed to, infected with or recovered from COVID-19 (not recorded which). Both conserved end residues are part of each CDR3. The order of the fields is V gene, clone size, J gene, D gene, CDR3 DNA, CDR3 protein. D genes are given only for firm matches. For some rows the clone size is stated as once, few or many, or as a class when expanded; others skip it.

v_gene: TRBV3-1/TRBV3-2
abundance: few
j_gene: TRBJ2-7
d_gene: TRBD2
CDR3nt: TGTGCCAGCAGCCACTACAGGACTAGCGGGAAAAACGAGCAGTACTTC
CDR3aa: CASSHYRTSGKNEQYF

v_gene: TRBV11-3
abundance: -
j_gene: TRBJ2-6
d_gene: -
CDR3nt: TGTGCCAGCAGCTTAGGGCCTGGGGCCAACGTCCTGACTTTC
CDR3aa: CASSLGPGANVLTF

v_gene: TRBV7-9
abundance: -
j_gene: TRBJ1-6
d_gene: -
CDR3nt: TGTGCCAGCAGCTTAGACTCGCCGAATTCACCCCTCCACTTT
CDR3aa: CASSLDSPNSPLHF

v_gene: TRBV27
abundance: -
j_gene: TRBJ1-2
d_gene: -
CDR3nt: TGTGCCAGCAGTTTAGGGGGCAGAAACTATGGCTACACCTTC
CDR3aa: CASSLGGRNYGYTF

v_gene: TRBV4-1
abundance: -
j_gene: TRBJ1-4
d_gene: TRBD1
CDR3nt: TGCGCCAGCAGCCAAGAGGGCAGACAGGGCCCTAATGAAAAACTGTTTTTT
CDR3aa: CASSQEGRQGPNEKLFF

v_gene: TRBV6-5
abundance: -
j_gene: TRBJ1-2
d_gene: TRBD1
CDR3nt: TGTGCCAGCAGTTACTCGACGGACAGGAACTATGGCTACACCTTC
CDR3aa: CASSYSTDRNYGYTF

v_gene: TRBV28
abundance: -
j_gene: TRBJ1-1
d_gene: -
CDR3nt: TGTGCCAGCAGTATCACAGGGTTGAACACTGAAGCTTTCTTT
CDR3aa: CASSITGLNTEAFF

v_gene: TRBV19
abundance: -
j_gene: TRBJ1-5
d_gene: -
CDR3nt: TGTGCCAGTAGCCGAGGGGAGGGCAATCAGCCCCAGCATTTT
CDR3aa: CASSRGEGNQPQHF

v_gene: TRBV27
abundance: -
j_gene: TRBJ2-7
d_gene: -
CDR3nt: TGTGCCAGCAGTTCCAAGAACCCGGCTAGCGACTACGAGCAGTACTTC
CDR3aa: CASSSKNPASDYEQYF

v_gene: TRBV28
abundance: -
j_gene: TRBJ1-6
d_gene: -
CDR3nt: TGTGCCAGCACCCTCCGGGAAAAAAATTCACCCCTCCACTTT
CDR3aa: CASTLREKNSPLHF

v_gene: TRBV30
abundance: -
j_gene: TRBJ1-1
d_gene: -
CDR3nt: TGTGCCTGGAGATTAGAGTTTGAAGCTTTCTTT
CDR3aa: CAWRLEFEAFF

v_gene: TRBV4-3
abundance: -
j_gene: TRBJ2-3
d_gene: TRBD2
CDR3nt: TGCGCCAGCAGCCAAGACGCCCCTGGAGCGGGGGTATATGATACGCAGTATTTT
CDR3aa: CASSQDAPGAGVYDTQYF

v_gene: TRBV18
abundance: -
j_gene: TRBJ1-5
d_gene: -
CDR3nt: TGTGCCAGCTCACTCGCGGGGCAGGATAGCAATCAGCCCCAGCATTTT
CDR3aa: CASSLAGQDSNQPQHF

v_gene: TRBV11-2
abundance: -
j_gene: TRBJ2-1
d_gene: TRBD1
CDR3nt: TGTGCCAGCAGTTGGACAGGGGGCTCCTACAATGAGCAGTTCTTC
CDR3aa: CASSWTGGSYNEQFF

v_gene: TRBV6-2/TRBV6-3
abundance: -
j_gene: TRBJ2-2
d_gene: TRBD2
CDR3nt: TGTGCCAGCAGTTTCGTAGCGGGGGGATCACAAACCGGGGAGCTGTTTTTT
CDR3aa: CASSFVAGGSQTGELFF

v_gene: TRBV20-1
abundance: -
j_gene: TRBJ2-3
d_gene: TRBD2
CDR3nt: TGCAGTGCTAGTTTAGCGGGGGGCCTAGGCACAGATACGCAGTATTTT
CDR3aa: CSASLAGGLGTDTQYF

v_gene: TRBV3-1/TRBV3-2
abundance: -
j_gene: TRBJ2-3
d_gene: TRBD1
CDR3nt: TGTGCCAGCAGCCAAGAGGCCCCCTGGACAGGGCTACCCGGCATTAGCACAGATACGCAGTATTTT
CDR3aa: CASSQEAPWTGLPGISTDTQYF

v_gene: TRBV10-1
abundance: -
j_gene: TRBJ1-2
d_gene: -
CDR3nt: TGCGCCAGCAGTGAATTTTCCGGGATTTTCTATGGCTACACCTTC
CDR3aa: CASSEFSGIFYGYTF

v_gene: TRBV4-1
abundance: -
j_gene: TRBJ1-2
d_gene: -
CDR3nt: TGCGCCAGCAGCCAATCTTCGACAGGTTTCTATGGCTACACCTTC
CDR3aa: CASSQSSTGFYGYTF

v_gene: TRBV28
abundance: -
j_gene: TRBJ1-5
d_gene: -
CDR3nt: TGTGCCAGCACGTATAGCAATCAGCCCCAGCATTTT
CDR3aa: CASTYSNQPQHF